This T cell receptor (beta chain) is from a study of spatial heterogeneity in lung cancer. Time point denoted: sample taken at primary tumor resection. The authors sequenced whole RNA from tumor, nontumor lung or frozen PBMC without sorting. There are 15 residues in the CDR3. The germline gives CDR1 KGHSH, CDR2 LQKENI. With 2 bases removed from V and 1 base from J, the gap between germline ends came to 11 bases. Ten or more counts support this clonotype. One entry per CDR3 protein results from TCRdb running MiXCR on the 5' RACE reads. The repertoire consists of about 39,000 distinct CDR3 sequences, with under 7% occurring once and the leading ten covering roughly 12%.

This chain uses TRBV18 with TRBJ1-1, with D tentatively TRBD1 (5 bases). Sequenced material: PBMCs, taken at surgery. This receptor was taken from a male donor with early-stage non-small cell lung cancer. CDR3 nucleotides: TGTGCCAGCTCACCAGGGACGTCTGCGAACACTGAAGCTTTCTTT. Translated: CASSPGTSANTEAFF.